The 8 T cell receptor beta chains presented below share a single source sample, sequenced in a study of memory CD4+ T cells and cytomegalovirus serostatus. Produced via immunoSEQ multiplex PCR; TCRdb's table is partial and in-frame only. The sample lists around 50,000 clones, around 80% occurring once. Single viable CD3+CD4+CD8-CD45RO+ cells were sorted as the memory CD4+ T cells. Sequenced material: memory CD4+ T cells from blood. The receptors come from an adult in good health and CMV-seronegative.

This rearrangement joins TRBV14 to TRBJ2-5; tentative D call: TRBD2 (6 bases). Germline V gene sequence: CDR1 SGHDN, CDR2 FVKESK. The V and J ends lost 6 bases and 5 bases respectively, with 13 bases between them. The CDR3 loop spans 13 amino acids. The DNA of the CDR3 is TGTGCCAGCAGTCCGGGAGCAGGGGAGACCCAGTACTTC. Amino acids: CASSPGAGETQYF. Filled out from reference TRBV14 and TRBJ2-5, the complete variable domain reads EAGVTQFPSHSVIEKGQTVTLRCDPISGHDNLYWYRRVMGKEIKFLLHFVKESKQDESGMPNNRFLAERTGGTYSTLKVQPAELEDSGVYFCASSPGAGETQYFGPGTRLLVL.

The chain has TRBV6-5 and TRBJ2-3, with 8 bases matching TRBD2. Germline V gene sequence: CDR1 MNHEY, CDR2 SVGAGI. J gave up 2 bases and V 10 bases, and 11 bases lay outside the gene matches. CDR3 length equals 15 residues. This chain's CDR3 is CATRSGGGYTDTQYF. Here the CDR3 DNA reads TGTGCCACCCGCAGCGGGGGCGGATACACAGATACGCAGTATTTT.

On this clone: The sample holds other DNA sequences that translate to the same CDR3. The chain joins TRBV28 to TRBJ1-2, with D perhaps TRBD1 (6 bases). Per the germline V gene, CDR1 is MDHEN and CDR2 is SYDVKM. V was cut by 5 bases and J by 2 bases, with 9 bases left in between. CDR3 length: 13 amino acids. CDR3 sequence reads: CASSLTGNYGYTF. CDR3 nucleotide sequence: TGTGCCAGCAGTCTTACAGGGAACTATGGCTACACCTTC.

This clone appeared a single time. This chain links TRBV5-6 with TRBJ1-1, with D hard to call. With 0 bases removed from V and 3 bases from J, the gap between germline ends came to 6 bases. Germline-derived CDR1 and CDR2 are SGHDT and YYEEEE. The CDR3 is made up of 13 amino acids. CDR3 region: CASSLGRYTEAFF. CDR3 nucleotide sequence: TGTGCCAGCAGCTTGGGTCGGTACACTGAAGCTTTCTTT.

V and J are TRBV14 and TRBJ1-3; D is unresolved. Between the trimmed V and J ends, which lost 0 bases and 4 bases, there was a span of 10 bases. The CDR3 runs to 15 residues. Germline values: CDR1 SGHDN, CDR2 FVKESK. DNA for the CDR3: TGTGCCAGCAGCCAAGATCGGACGAGGGGAAACACCATATATTTT. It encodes CASSQDRTRGNTIYF.

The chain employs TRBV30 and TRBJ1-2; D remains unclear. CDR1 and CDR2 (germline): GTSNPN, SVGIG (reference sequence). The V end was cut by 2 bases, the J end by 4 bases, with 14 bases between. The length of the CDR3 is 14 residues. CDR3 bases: TGTGCCTGGAGTCGGGCGCACTCCGTCTATGGCTACACCTTC. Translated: CAWSRAHSVYGYTF.

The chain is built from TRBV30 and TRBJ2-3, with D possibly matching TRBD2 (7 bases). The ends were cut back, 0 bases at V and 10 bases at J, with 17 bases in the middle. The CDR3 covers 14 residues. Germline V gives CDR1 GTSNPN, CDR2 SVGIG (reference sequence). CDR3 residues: CAWSVGGGAAAQYF. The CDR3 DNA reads TGTGCCTGGAGTGTGGGTGGGGGGGCAGCTGCGCAGTATTTT.

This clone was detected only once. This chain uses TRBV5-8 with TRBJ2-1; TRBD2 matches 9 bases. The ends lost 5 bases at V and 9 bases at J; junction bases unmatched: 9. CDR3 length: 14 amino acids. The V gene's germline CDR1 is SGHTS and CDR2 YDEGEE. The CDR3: CASRVPGRGGEQFF. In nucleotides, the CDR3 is TGTGCCAGCAGGGTACCAGGGCGGGGGGGTGAGCAGTTCTTC.